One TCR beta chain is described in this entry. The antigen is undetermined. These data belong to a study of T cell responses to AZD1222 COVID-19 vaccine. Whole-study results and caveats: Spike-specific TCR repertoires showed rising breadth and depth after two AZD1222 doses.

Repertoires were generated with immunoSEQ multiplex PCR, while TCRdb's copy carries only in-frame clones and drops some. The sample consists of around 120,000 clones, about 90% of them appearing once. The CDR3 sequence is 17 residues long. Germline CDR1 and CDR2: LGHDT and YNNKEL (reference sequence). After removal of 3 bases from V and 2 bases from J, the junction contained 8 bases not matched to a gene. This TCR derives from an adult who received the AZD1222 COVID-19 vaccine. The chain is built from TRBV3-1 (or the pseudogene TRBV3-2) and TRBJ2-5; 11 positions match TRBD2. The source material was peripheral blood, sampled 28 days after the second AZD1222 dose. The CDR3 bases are TGTGCCAGCAGCCATGTCGTAGCGGGAGGGGAACAAGAGACCCAGTACTTC. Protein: CASSHVVAGGEQETQYF.